This TCR beta chain was recovered during a study of human T cells and chemical hapten exposure. Findings and limits, study-wide: Alopecia affected the donors, so their immune response may differ from healthy people's. The number of TCRs above 1 in 1000 frequency did not change after DPC sensitization.

In its sample, this clonotype was seen many times. Its antigen is as yet unknown. TCRdb processed the RACE reads anew with MiXCR; each CDR3 protein has one entry. The table records some 300,000 distinct CDR3 sequences, 5.5% of them present only once. As to time point: pre-sensitization, week 0. Sample treatment: therapeutic diphenylcyclopropenone sensitization with weekly scalp DPC. CDR1 and CDR2 (germline): SNHLY, FYNNEI. V was clipped by 6 bases and J by 0 bases, with 14 bases between them. The CDR3 totals 15 residues. The sequencing here drew on whole blood, taken in connection with sensitization to the hapten diphenylcyclopropenone (DPC). This clonotype was sampled from a woman aged 18-29 years with alopecia areata. Some clones in this sample may be carry-over from other donors' samples. V usage is TRBV2 and J usage is TRBJ1-1; D ambiguous. The CDR3 reads CASRRLRQMNTEAFF. As DNA, the CDR3 is TGTGCCAGCAGACGACTGCGGCAGATGAACACTGAAGCTTTCTTT.